A single sample is the source of the 17 T cell receptor beta chains below, sequenced in a study of regulatory T cells in long-lasting Graves disease. For TCR beta, libraries came from iRepertoire HTBI primers and Arm-PCR of CDR3 regions. TCRdb re-analysed the multiplex PCR reads in MiXCR, keeping a single row per CDR3 protein. The sample has hundreds of thousands of distinct CDR3 sequences, roughly 16% seen once. Sample time point: newly diagnosed GD, antithyroid drugs for less than 3 months. RNA extracted from PBMCs served as the sequencing template. The same data also went into a second study, on T cells in Graves' hyperthyroidism and ophthalmopathy.

Sequenced material: peripheral blood mononuclear cells (PBMCs), taken at new diagnosis, from a patient treated with antithyroid drugs. These receptors all come from a woman in her 30s with Graves disease.

The table lists this clonotype with a count of one. This sequence joins TRBV19 and TRBJ1-1; possible D gene TRBD1, 6 bases. CDR1 and CDR2 (germline): LNHDA, SQIVND (reference sequence). V was pared by 11 bases and J by 0 bases, with 19 bases between. This CDR3 is built from 15 residues. The CDR3 DNA sequence: TGTGCCGGTGGGAGTCAGGGGCCGGTGAACACTGAAGCTTTCTTT. This sequence encodes CAGGSQGPVNTEAFF.

The V and J genes are TRBV3-1 and TRBJ2-1; 12 bases fit TRBD2. V lost 1 base, J lost 5 bases, and 3 bases stayed unmatched. Germline lookup yields CDR1 LGHDT and CDR2 YNNKEL (reference sequence). The CDR3 is 16 amino acids. CDR3 region: CASSQGLAGVDNEQFF. DNA of the CDR3: TGTGCCAGCAGCCAAGGACTAGCGGGAGTAGACAATGAGCAGTTCTTC.

This chain links TRBV5-6 with TRBJ2-3; D could derive from TRBD1 or TRBD2 (5 bases each). The tail of the sequence fits TRBJ2-5 better, so the J call may be wrong. This CDR3 comprises 15 residues. The V gene's germline CDR1 is SGHDT and CDR2 YYEEEE. CDR3 nucleotide sequence: TGTGCCAGCAGCTTGGGGGACGTACTTAGGGAGACCCAGTACTTC. This encodes CASSLGDVLRETQYF.

This clonotype occurred many times. The chain employs TRBV27 and TRBJ2-7; D is undetermined. Germline V gene data show CDR1 as MNHEY and CDR2 as SMNVEV (reference sequence). This CDR3 region has 13 residues. V lost 4 bases to trimming and J lost 0 bases, with 7 bases between them. The CDR3 bases are TGTGCCAGCAGTTCAACCTTCTCCTACGAGCAGTACTTC. Its protein is CASSSTFSYEQYF.

This rearrangement joins TRBV20-1 to TRBJ2-4, with D perhaps TRBD1 or TRBD2 (5 bases each). The ends were cut back, 3 bases at V and 8 bases at J, with 14 bases in the middle. CDR3 length: 13 residues. The germline V gene has CDR1 DFQATT and CDR2 SNEGSKA (reference sequence). CDR3 in DNA: TGCAGTGCTAGGATCCCAGGGACGCACATTCAGTACTTC. This translates into CSARIPGTHIQYF.

This clonotype was counted ten times or more. The chain has TRBV28 and TRBJ2-3; TRBD2 matches at 7 bases. In germline, CDR1 is MDHEN, CDR2 SYDVKM. J lost 3 bases, V lost 7 bases, and 7 bases had no gene match. The CDR3 contains 14 residues. CDR3 amino acids: CASKGRVGTDTQYF. The CDR3 bases are TGTGCCAGCAAAGGGAGGGTGGGGACAGATACGCAGTATTTT.

The chain employs TRBV20-1 and TRBJ2-3; TRBD2 agrees at 7 bases. The J segment lost 0 bases and the V segment lost 4 bases, leaving 7 bases of the junction unmatched. CDR1 is DFQATT, CDR2 SNEGSKA, per germline (reference sequence). This CDR3 region has 15 residues. In DNA, the CDR3 is TGCAGTGCTAAGGTCCTAGCGGTGAGCACAGATACGCAGTATTTT. This sequence encodes CSAKVLAVSTDTQYF.

J is TRBJ2-7 and V is TRBV11-2; 12 positions match TRBD2. J gave up 0 bases and V 5 bases, and 17 bases lay outside the gene matches. This CDR3 is built from 20 residues. From germline, CDR1 is SGHAT and CDR2 FQNNGV. CDR3: CASSNRALRGLAGHSYEQYF. The CDR3 DNA reads TGTGCCAGCAGCAACAGGGCCCTCAGGGGACTAGCGGGTCACTCCTACGAGCAGTACTTC.

This clonotype was observed at least ten times. The rearrangement uses TRBV29-1 and TRBJ2-3; TRBD2 might be the D (5 bases). The CDR3 has 15 residues. From germline, CDR1 is SQVTM and CDR2 ANQGSEA. V was clipped by 7 bases and J by 2 bases, with 19 bases between them. The CDR3 here is CSARAGAAVTDTQYF. The DNA of the CDR3 is TGCAGCGCCCGAGCTGGAGCGGCTGTCACAGATACGCAGTATTTT.

The table lists this clonotype with many counts. This sequence joins TRBV7-9 and TRBJ2-7; D gene uncertain. With 2 bases removed from V and 4 bases from J, the gap between germline ends came to 12 bases. This CDR3 region has 14 residues. Per germline, CDR1 SEHNR and CDR2 FQNEAQ (reference sequence). The CDR3 reads CASSLRSNSYEQYF. The CDR3 nucleotides are TGTGCCAGCAGCTTAAGGTCGAACAGTTACGAGCAGTACTTC.

This clonotype showed up many times. The chain combines TRBV28 with TRBJ2-7; D tentatively reads TRBD1 or TRBD2 (5 bases each). The CDR3 consists of 14 residues. Trimming stripped 3 bases from V and 1 base from J, with 10 bases between. Germline CDR1 and CDR2: MDHEN and SYDVKM. CDR3 loop: CASSLRDLSYEQYF. Written as DNA, the CDR3 is TGTGCCAGCAGTTTGAGGGACCTTTCCTACGAGCAGTACTTC.

This clonotype showed up many times. This chain connects TRBV10-3 to TRBJ2-1, with D tentatively TRBD1 (6 bases). V gave up 4 bases and J gave up 5 bases, with 15 bases separating them. The CDR3 runs to 15 residues. Germline lookup yields CDR1 ENHRY and CDR2 SYGVKD. CDR3 region: CAISAPGHLHNEQFF. CDR3 DNA sequence: TGTGCCATCAGTGCCCCGGGACATCTTCACAATGAGCAGTTCTTC.

This clonotype was counted many times. The J gene is TRBJ1-2, the V gene TRBV11-1, with a tentative D call TRBD1 (5 bases). Between the trimmed V and J ends, which lost 5 bases and 4 bases, there was a span of 17 bases. Germline CDR1 reads SGHAT; CDR2 reads FQDESV (reference sequence). The CDR3 is 15 amino acids. The chain's CDR3 is CASSQRGSTFYGYTF. CDR3 bases: TGTGCCAGCAGCCAGCGGGGCAGTACCTTCTATGGCTACACCTTC. The full variable domain, in which reference TRBV11-1 and TRBJ1-2 provide the parts outside the CDR3, is EAEVAQSPRYKITEKSQAVAFWCDPISGHATLYWYRQILGQGPELLVQFQDESVVDDSQLPKDRFSAERLKGVDSTLKIQPAELGDSAMYLCASSQRGSTFYGYTFGSGTRLTVV.

This clonotype has at least ten counts. The rearrangement uses TRBV9 and TRBJ2-1; 7 bases agree with TRBD1. The CDR3 extends over 15 amino acids. Germline V gene data show CDR1 as SGDLS and CDR2 as YYNGEE. V lost 4 bases to trimming and J lost 0 bases; unmatched junction nucleotides: 4. CDR3 sequence reads: CASSMTGSSYNEQFF. CDR3 sequence (DNA): TGTGCCAGCAGCATGACAGGGAGCTCCTACAATGAGCAGTTCTTC.

This clonotype was detected only a few times. The V call is TRBV7-2, the J call TRBJ2-2; D gene ambiguous. This CDR3 comprises 15 residues. With 2 bases removed from V and 6 bases from J, the gap between germline ends came to 13 bases. The germline V gene encodes CDR1 SGHTA and CDR2 FQGNSA. CDR3 sequence reads: CASSLLLIPSGELFF. The CDR3 nucleotides read TGTGCCAGCAGCTTATTGTTGATTCCGTCCGGGGAGCTGTTTTTT. The whole variable domain, remainder taken from reference TRBV7-2 and TRBJ2-2, is GAGVSQSPSNKVTEKGKDVELRCDPISGHTALYWYRQSLGQGLEFLIYFQGNSAPDKSGLPSDRFSAERTGGSVSTLTIQRTQQEDSAVYLCASSLLLIPSGELFFGEGSRLTVL.

Many counts were recorded for this clonotype. The J gene is TRBJ2-7, the V gene TRBV27; no clear D. V lost 8 bases and J 4 bases, leaving 18 bases between the germline ends. The CDR3 runs 14 residues. The germline CDR1 and CDR2 sequences are MNHEY and SMNVEV (reference sequence). The CDR3 DNA reads as TGTGCCAGCCGAAAGAGTCTAAGTGGGTACGAGCAGTACTTC. This gives the protein CASRKSLSGYEQYF.

The sample holds many counts of this clonotype. The V gene is TRBV28, the J gene TRBJ1-2, with a weak D call TRBD1 (5 bases). Trimming left V 7 bases short and J 7 bases short, with 22 bases between. The CDR3 sequence is 15 residues long. CDR1 is MDHEN and CDR2 is SYDVKM in the germline V gene. CDR3 amino acids: CASTERTGGKGGYTF. CDR3 coding DNA: TGTGCCAGCACTGAACGGACGGGGGGAAAGGGTGGCTACACCTTC.